This T cell receptor (beta chain) was sequenced for a study of early T cells in non-severe SARS-CoV-2 infection. The V and J ends lost 5 bases and 8 bases, in that order; junction bases with no gene match: 5. Germline V gives CDR1 SGHTA, CDR2 FQGTGA. The CDR3 runs to 14 residues. TCRdb redid the calling of the 5' RACE reads with MiXCR, one entry per CDR3 protein. The sample comprises roughly 69,000 distinct CDR3 sequences, roughly 8.2% of which are singletons, and roughly 13% rests with the top ten. This chain joins TRBV7-3 and TRBJ2-1, with 11 bases that match TRBD1. The sequencing used whole blood, collected at baseline. This clonotype was obtained from an adult who was a healthcare worker with PCR-confirmed SARS-CoV-2 infection or an uninfected control (not recorded which). The CDR3 region has the DNA TGTGCCAGCAGCCGCTGGACAGGGGGCTATGAGCAGTTCTTC. Its protein is CASSRWTGGYEQFF.